The sample holds many counts of the clone carrying this TCR beta chain. Trimming removed 0 bases at V and 3 bases at J, with 14 bases between. The CDR3 covers 16 residues. Germline V gene lookup returns CDR1 MGHRA and CDR2 YSYEKL. The sample originates from a study of CD8 T cells in ankylosing spondylitis. A single record per CDR3 protein comes from TCRdb applying MiXCR to the 5' RACE reads. The top ten hold roughly 34% of the sample, which has roughly 230,000 distinct CDR3 sequences, 15% to 20% seen once. This sequence was found in a male donor with ankylosing spondylitis or in good health (not recorded which). The chain employs TRBV4-1 and TRBJ2-5, with D possibly TRBD2 on 5 matching bases. The source material was blood, either unsorted or a sorted T cell fraction (not recorded which). CDR3 DNA: TGCGCCAGCAGCCAAGATCCCACCTGGCGGGAAGAGACCCAGTACTTC. Its translation: CASSQDPTWREETQYF.